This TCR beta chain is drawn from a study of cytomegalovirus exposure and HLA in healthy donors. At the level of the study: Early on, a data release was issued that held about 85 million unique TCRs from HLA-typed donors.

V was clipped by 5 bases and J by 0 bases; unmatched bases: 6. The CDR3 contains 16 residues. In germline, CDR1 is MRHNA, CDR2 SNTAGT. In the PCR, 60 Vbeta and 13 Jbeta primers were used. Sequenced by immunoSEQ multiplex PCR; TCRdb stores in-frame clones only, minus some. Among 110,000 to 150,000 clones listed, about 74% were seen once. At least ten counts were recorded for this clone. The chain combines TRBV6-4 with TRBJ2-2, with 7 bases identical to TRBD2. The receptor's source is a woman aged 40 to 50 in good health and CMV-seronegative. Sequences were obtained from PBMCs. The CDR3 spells CASSLGGATNTGELFF. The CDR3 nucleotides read TGTGCCAGCAGTCTGGGAGGGGCCACGAACACCGGGGAGCTGTTTTTT.